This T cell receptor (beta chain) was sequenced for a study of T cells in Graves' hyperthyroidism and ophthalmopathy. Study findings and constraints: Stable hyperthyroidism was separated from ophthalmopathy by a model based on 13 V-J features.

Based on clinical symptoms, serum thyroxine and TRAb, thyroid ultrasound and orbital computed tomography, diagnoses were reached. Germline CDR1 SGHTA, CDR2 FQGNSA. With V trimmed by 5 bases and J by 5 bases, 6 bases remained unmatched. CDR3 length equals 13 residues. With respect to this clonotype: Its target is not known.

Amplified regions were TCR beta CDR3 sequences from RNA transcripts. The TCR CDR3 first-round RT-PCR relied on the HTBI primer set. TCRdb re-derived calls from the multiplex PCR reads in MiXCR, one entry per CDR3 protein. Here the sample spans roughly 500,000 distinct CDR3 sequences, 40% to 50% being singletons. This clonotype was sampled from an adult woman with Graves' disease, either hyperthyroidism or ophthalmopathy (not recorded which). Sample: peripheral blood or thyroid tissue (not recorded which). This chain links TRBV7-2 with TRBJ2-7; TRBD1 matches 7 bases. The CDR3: CASSRTGGNEQYF. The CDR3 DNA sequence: TGTGCCAGCAGCCGGACAGGAGGCAACGAGCAGTACTTC. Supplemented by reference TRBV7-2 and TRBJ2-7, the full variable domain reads GAGVSQSPSNKVTEKGKDVELRCDPISGHTALYWYRQSLGQGLEFLIYFQGNSAPDKSGLPSDRFSAERTGGSVSTLTIQRTQQEDSAVYLCASSRTGGNEQYFGPGTRLTVT.